This T cell receptor (beta chain) appears in the sequencing data of a study of radiotherapy plus CTLA-4 blockade in lung cancer. About the research overall: For less than 20% of patients, objective responses occurred, and roughly 31% had disease control.

Sequenced by immunoSEQ multiplex PCR; TCRdb stores in-frame clones only, minus some. The sample has some 70,000 clones, roughly 85% seen once; the top ten hold under 10%. Chemo-refractory metastatic non-small-cell lung cancer patients were treated with focal radiation plus CTLA-4 blockade with ipilimumab. As regards this clone: Its antigen remains unidentified.

Germline CDR1 SGHNT, CDR2 YYREEE (reference sequence). This CDR3 has 11 amino acids. V lost 5 bases to trimming and J lost 10 bases, with 10 bases between them. Study observations and caveats: Peripheral blood showed expansion of tumor-derived TCR clones after radiotherapy and ipilimumab. Together with interferon-beta, which increased in serum after radiation, early dynamic changes in blood T cell clones were reportedly the best predictors of response.

This specimen was peripheral blood, taken from a patient treated with radiotherapy plus ipilimumab. This chain links TRBV5-4 with TRBJ2-1; D is unresolved. This TCR derives from a human donor with non-small cell lung cancer who had a complete response to radiotherapy plus ipilimumab. CDR3 in DNA: TGTGCCAGCAGTGACGCAAAAGAGCAGTTCTTC. This codes for CASSDAKEQFF. Variable domain in full (rest from reference TRBV5-4 and TRBJ2-1): ETGVTQSPTHLIKTRGQQVTLRCSSQSGHNTVSWYQQALGQGPQFIFQYYREEENGRGNFPPRFSGLQFPNYSSELNVNALELDDSALYLCASSDAKEQFFGPGTRLTVL.